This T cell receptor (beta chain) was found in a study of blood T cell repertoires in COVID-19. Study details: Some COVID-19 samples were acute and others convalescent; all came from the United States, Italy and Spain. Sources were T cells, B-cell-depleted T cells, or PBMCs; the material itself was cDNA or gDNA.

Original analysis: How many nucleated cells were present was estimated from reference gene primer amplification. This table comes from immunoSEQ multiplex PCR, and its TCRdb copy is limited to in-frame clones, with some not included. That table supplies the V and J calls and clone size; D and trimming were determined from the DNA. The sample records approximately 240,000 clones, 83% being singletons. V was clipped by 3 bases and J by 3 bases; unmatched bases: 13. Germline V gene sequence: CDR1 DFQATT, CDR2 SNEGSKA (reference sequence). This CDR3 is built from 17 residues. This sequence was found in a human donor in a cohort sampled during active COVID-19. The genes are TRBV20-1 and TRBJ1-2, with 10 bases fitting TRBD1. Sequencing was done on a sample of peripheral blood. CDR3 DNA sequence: TGCAGTGCTAGTGCTCGGGACAGGGGATCTATGGACTATGGCTACACCTTC. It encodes CSASARDRGSMDYGYTF.